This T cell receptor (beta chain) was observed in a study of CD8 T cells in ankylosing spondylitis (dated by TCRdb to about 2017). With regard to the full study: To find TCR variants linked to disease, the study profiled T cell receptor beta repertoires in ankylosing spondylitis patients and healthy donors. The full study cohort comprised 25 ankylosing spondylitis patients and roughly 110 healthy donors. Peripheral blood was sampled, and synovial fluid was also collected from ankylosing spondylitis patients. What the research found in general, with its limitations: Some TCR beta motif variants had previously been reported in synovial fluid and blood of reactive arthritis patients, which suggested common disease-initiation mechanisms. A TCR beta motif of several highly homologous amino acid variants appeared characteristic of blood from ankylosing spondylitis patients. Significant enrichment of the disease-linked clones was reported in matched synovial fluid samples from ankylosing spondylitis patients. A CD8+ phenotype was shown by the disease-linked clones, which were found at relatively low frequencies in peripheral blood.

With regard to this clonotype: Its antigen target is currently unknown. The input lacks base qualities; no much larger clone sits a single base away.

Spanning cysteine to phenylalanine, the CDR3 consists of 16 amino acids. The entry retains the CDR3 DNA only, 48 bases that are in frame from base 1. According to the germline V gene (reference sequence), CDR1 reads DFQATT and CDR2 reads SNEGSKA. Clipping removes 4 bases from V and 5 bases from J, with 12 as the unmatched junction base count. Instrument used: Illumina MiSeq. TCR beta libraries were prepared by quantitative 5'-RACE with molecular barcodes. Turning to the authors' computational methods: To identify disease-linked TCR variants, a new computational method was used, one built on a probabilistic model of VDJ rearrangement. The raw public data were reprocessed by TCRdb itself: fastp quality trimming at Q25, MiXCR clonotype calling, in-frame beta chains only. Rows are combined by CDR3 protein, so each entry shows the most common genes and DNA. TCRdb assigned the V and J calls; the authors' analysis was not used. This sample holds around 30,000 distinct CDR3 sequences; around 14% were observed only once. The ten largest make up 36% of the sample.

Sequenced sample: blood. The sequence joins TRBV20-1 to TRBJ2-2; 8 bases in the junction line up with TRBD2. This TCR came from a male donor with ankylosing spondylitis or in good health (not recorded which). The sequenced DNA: TGCAGTGCTATTCCTTCGAGCGGGGGCCAGACCGGGGAGCTGTTTTTT. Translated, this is CSAIPSSGGQTGELFF.